The rows below give T cell receptor beta chains drawn from one sample of a study of CD8 T cells in ankylosing spondylitis. TCRdb fed the 5' RACE reads into MiXCR, producing one record per CDR3 protein. The table shows hundreds of thousands of distinct CDR3 sequences, with about 16% occurring only once. What was sequenced was blood, either unsorted or a sorted T cell fraction (not recorded which). The origin of the receptors is a male donor with ankylosing spondylitis. CDR3s include the opening cysteine and the closing phenylalanine or tryptophan. The D gene is left open where the match is weak. Only part of the rows carry a size: once, few, many, or a class if the clone is expanded.

size	D	J	V	DNA	CDR3
NA	TRBD2	TRBJ2-1	TRBV29-1	TGCAGCGCCGGGGGCAGCGGGGGGACTTACAATGAGCAGTTCTTC	CSAGGSGGTYNEQFF
NA	NA	TRBJ2-7	TRBV2	TGTGCCATCTCAGGGGCTAGCGGTATCTCCTACGAGCAGTACTTC	CAISGASGISYEQYF
few	NA	TRBJ2-1	TRBV13	TGTGCCAGCAGCTCGCCCACGACAGTTTACTCCTACAATGAGCAGTTCTTC	CASSSPTTVYSYNEQFF
few	NA	TRBJ2-1	TRBV7-9	TGTGCCAGCAGCACAGACTTCGGCTCCTACAATGAGCAGTTCTTC	CASSTDFGSYNEQFF
few	NA	TRBJ1-2	TRBV6-1	TGTGCCAGCAGTCCGGGACTTGGGTCCTATGGCTACACCTTC	CASSPGLGSYGYTF
few	TRBD1	TRBJ1-1	TRBV27	TGTGCCAGCAGTTTCTCCGGGGACAGCACTGAAGCTTTCTTT	CASSFSGDSTEAFF
few	NA	TRBJ2-7	TRBV20-1	TGCAGTGCTAGAGCGTATAACACGGCCTACGAGCAGTACTTC	CSARAYNTAYEQYF
NA	TRBD2	TRBJ2-7	TRBV20-1	TGCAGTGCTAGGGGAGGGAGCTCCTACGAGCAGTACTTC	CSARGGSSYEQYF
NA	TRBD1	TRBJ1-1	TRBV28	TGTGCCAGCAGTTCCCCAGGGGGCGGGAACACTGAAGCTTTCTTT	CASSSPGGGNTEAFF
NA	TRBD1	TRBJ2-7	TRBV29-1	TGCAGCGTTGAGGGACAGACCTCCTACGAGCAGTACTTC	CSVEGQTSYEQYF
few	NA	TRBJ2-1	TRBV7-8	TGTGCCAGCAGCTTAGATCAGGGATCCTACAATGAGCAGTTCTTC	CASSLDQGSYNEQFF
many	TRBD2	TRBJ2-2	TRBV3-1	TGTGCCAGCAGCCAAGTTGGGGCGGGAGACACCGGGGAGCTGTTTTTT	CASSQVGAGDTGELFF
few	TRBD2	TRBJ2-1	TRBV11-3	TGTGCCAGCAGCTTAGCCCTAGCGGGGGATGCTCAGTTCTTC	CASSLALAGDAQFF
NA	NA	TRBJ2-2	TRBV11-1	TGTGCCAGCAGCTCCGACGACCTGAACACCGGGGAGCTGTTTTTT	CASSSDDLNTGELFF
few	TRBD2	TRBJ2-1	TRBV29-1	TGCAGCGTTGAAGGTGACCCGGGACGAGCGGGAGATTACAATGAGCAGTTCTTC	CSVEGDPGRAGDYNEQFF
few	NA	TRBJ2-3	TRBV2	TGTGCCAGCAGTGAGCGAGGGGTGGGACCTACGCAGTATTTT	CASSERGVGPTQYF
many	NA	TRBJ1-5	TRBV10-3	TGTGCCATTCGGGATCCCAATAGCAATCAGCCCCAGCATTTT	CAIRDPNSNQPQHF
few	NA	TRBJ2-7	TRBV6-5	TGTGCCAGCAGTTCGCTCGACTACGAGCAGTACTTC	CASSSLDYEQYF
NA	NA	TRBJ2-1	TRBV6-2/TRBV6-3	TGTGCCAGCAGTTACACCCGACTAGTGGATGAGCAGTTCTTC	CASSYTRLVDEQFF
NA	NA	TRBJ1-5	TRBV6-2/TRBV6-3	TGTGCCAGCAGTTACTCGGGGCTGGGCAATCAGCCCCAGCATTTT	CASSYSGLGNQPQHF
NA	NA	TRBJ2-7	TRBV20-1	TGCAGTGCTAGAGAGTACGAGCAGTACTTC	CSAREYEQYF
few	NA	TRBJ1-2	TRBV29-1	TGCAGCGCCGAAGAGGAGCGTGGCTACACCTTC	CSAEEERGYTF
NA	TRBD1	TRBJ2-6	TRBV29-1	TGCAGCGTTGAAGATGGTTCTTCGGGACAGCTCTCTGGGGCCAACGTCCTGACTTTC	CSVEDGSSGQLSGANVLTF